What follows is one T cell receptor (beta chain) and its context. Antigen specificity is unknown. In germline, CDR1 is SGHTA, CDR2 FQGTGA. V lost 6 bases and J lost 4, with 17 bases in between. The CDR3 consists of 15 residues. This sample's TCRbeta library carried unique molecular identifier barcodes. TCRdb ran MiXCR on the PCR reads and lists one entry per CDR3 protein. The data show approximately 230,000 distinct CDR3 sequences, with roughly 25% seen just once and 4.8% held by the top ten. These data originate in a study of T-cell reconstitution after alpha-beta-depleted transplantation in children. General study results and limits: In some patients, recipient T cells and intrathymic progenitors surviving conditioning explained high day-60 diversity. Newly produced T cells mostly provided counts and TCRbeta diversity after one year, as hyperexpanded clones declined. At around two months after transplant, the alpha-beta T cells were reportedly derived from several hundred expanded clones that came from non-depleted graft cells.

This clonotype was obtained from a female patient aged 2 to 10 who had a stem cell transplant for congenital amegakaryocytic thrombocytopenia, so the T cells may come from the graft donor. The material sequenced was PBMCs, mostly from graft donor cells, taken 360 days after TCRalphabeta/CD19-depleted stem cell transplant. The V and J genes are TRBV7-3 and TRBJ2-3; D might be TRBD2 (5 bases). CDR3 DNA sequence: TGTGCCAGCAGTAAAACGGGGTCCTGGGCAGATACGCAGTATTTT. Translation gives CASSKTGSWADTQYF.